A single sample is the source of the 21 T cell receptor beta chains below, sequenced in a study of shared clonotypes between healthy human individuals. Produced via immunoSEQ multiplex PCR; TCRdb's table is partial and in-frame only. The sample yields 600,000 or so clones, roughly 98% seen once. As defined, naive CD8 cells were CD45RO-negative and positively selected for CCR7, with terminally differentiated effector memory CD45RA+ cells excluded. The sequenced sample was naive CD8+ T cells sorted from blood. The receptors were sampled from a man in his thirties or forties in good health.

In this sample, this clone turned up once. The J gene is TRBJ2-7, the V gene TRBV7-9; possibly TRBD2 for D (6 bases). Germline lookup yields CDR1 SEHNR and CDR2 FQNEAQ (reference sequence). Trimming cost V 4 bases and J 3 bases, with 16 bases left between them. The CDR3 has 15 residues. CDR3 amino acids: CASSSFGGTFYEQYF. The CDR3 bases are TGTGCCAGCAGCTCTTTCGGGGGAACCTTCTACGAGCAGTACTTC. Filled out from reference TRBV7-9 and TRBJ2-7, the complete variable domain reads DTGVSQNPRHKITKRGQNVTFRCDPISEHNRLYWYRQTLGQGPEFLTYFQNEAQLEKSRLLSDRFSAERPKGSFSTLEIQRTEQGDSAMYLCASSSFGGTFYEQYFGPGTRLTVT.

This clone was recorded once. The genes are TRBV2 and TRBJ2-3; D is ambiguous. CDR1 SNHLY and CDR2 FYNNEI come from the germline V gene. V gave up 7 bases and J gave up 2 bases, with 13 bases separating them. This CDR3 comprises 14 residues. CDR3 sequence reads: CASTIVGYTDTQYF. The CDR3 DNA follows: TGTGCCAGCACCATAGTGGGGTACACAGATACGCAGTATTTT.

This chain joins TRBV7-8 and TRBJ1-5; a weak D match, TRBD1 (5 bases). CDR3 length: 17 residues. Germline CDR1 SGHVS, CDR2 FQNEAQ. The V end lost 2 bases, the J end lost 3 bases, and 17 bases lay between the germline ends. The CDR3 is CASSLLPDRGYNQPQHF. DNA for the CDR3: TGTGCCAGCAGCTTACTGCCGGACCGGGGGTACAATCAGCCCCAGCATTTT. Together with reference TRBV7-8 and TRBJ1-5, the CDR3 gives the full variable domain: GAGVSQSPRYKVAKRGQDVALRCDPISGHVSLFWYQQALGQGPEFLTYFQNEAQLDKSGLPSDRFFAERPEGSVSTLKIQRTQQEDSAVYLCASSLLPDRGYNQPQHFGDGTRLSIL.

The genes are TRBV27 and TRBJ2-7, with 9 positions matching TRBD2. The CDR3 runs 15 residues. In germline, CDR1 is MNHEY, CDR2 SMNVEV (reference sequence). Losses at the gene ends were 6 bases for V and 5 bases for J; bases not matched to a gene: 11. The DNA for the CDR3 is TGTGCCAGCAGATCTGGGACTAGCTATTTAGACGAGCAGTACTTC. It codes for CASRSGTSYLDEQYF.

This chain links TRBV27 with TRBJ1-5, with TRBD1 matching over 9 bases. The junction had 6 bases not matched to a gene; V was cut back by 0 bases and J by 6 bases. The germline V gene has CDR1 MNHEY and CDR2 SMNVEV (reference sequence). The CDR3 is 16 amino acids. The CDR3 DNA reads as TGTGCCAGCAGTTTATCGGGCGCGACAGGGGGTCAGCCCCAGCATTTT. Amino acid sequence: CASSLSGATGGQPQHF.

The V call is TRBV28, the J call TRBJ2-4; unclear D gene. There are 14 residues in the CDR3. V lost 7 bases to trimming and J lost 0 bases, with 10 bases between them. CDR1 and CDR2 (germline): MDHEN, SYDVKM. CDR3 sequence reads: CASTEHGAKNIQYF. The CDR3 DNA reads as TGTGCCAGCACCGAACACGGAGCCAAAAACATTCAGTACTTC.

The chain combines TRBV11-2 with TRBJ2-2, with no clear D. The V gene lost 5 bases and the J gene lost 7 bases, with 8 bases spanning the gap. The CDR3 consists of 12 residues. Looked up from germline, CDR1 is SGHAT and CDR2 is FQNNGV. In DNA form, the CDR3 reads TGTGCCAGCAGCCCCTTTGGCGGGGAGCTGTTTTTT. It specifies CASSPFGGELFF.

V usage is TRBV9 and J usage is TRBJ1-5; tentatively, D is TRBD1 (5 bases). Trimming removed 0 bases at V and 6 bases at J, with 10 bases between. CDR1 is SGDLS, CDR2 YYNGEE, per germline. The CDR3 length is 14 residues. As DNA, the CDR3 is TGTGCCAGCAGCGTAGGCCCCGGGGGTCAGCCCCAGCATTTT. Its translation: CASSVGPGGQPQHF.

V is TRBV7-2 and J is TRBJ1-1; D unresolved. The germline gives CDR1 SGHTA, CDR2 FQGNSA. Trimming pared 4 bases from V and 4 bases from J, leaving 7 bases between. The length of the CDR3 is 12 residues. CDR3 loop: CASSYSGTEAFF. CDR3 coding DNA: TGTGCCAGCAGCTATTCGGGCACTGAAGCTTTCTTT.

This clone occurred once. V and J are TRBV11-2 and TRBJ2-1; 10 bases are a match to TRBD1. Germline V lookup: CDR1 SGHAT, CDR2 FQNNGV. V dropped 5 bases and J dropped 3; count of bases not matched to a gene: 16. The CDR3 covers 19 residues. The CDR3 DNA is TGTGCCAGCAGCCTGGGACAGGGGTTCTCCCCACCAGGCTACAATGAGCAGTTCTTC. Amino acid sequence: CASSLGQGFSPPGYNEQFF. Complete variable domain (other parts from reference TRBV11-2 and TRBJ2-1): EAGVAQSPRYKIIEKRQSVAFWCNPISGHATLYWYQQILGQGPKLLIQFQNNGVVDDSQLPKDRFSAERLKGVDSTLKIQPAKLEDSAVYLCASSLGQGFSPPGYNEQFFGPGTRLTVL.

The chain uses TRBV15 and TRBJ2-1; no clear D. CDR1 LNHNV and CDR2 YYDKDF come from the germline V gene (reference sequence). The length of the CDR3 is 15 residues. Trimming removed 5 bases from V and 7 bases from J, with 18 bases in between. CDR3 loop: CATSDDSPVGNEQFF. As DNA, the CDR3 is TGTGCCACCAGCGACGATAGTCCAGTCGGGAATGAGCAGTTCTTC.

This clone was found a few times. The V call is TRBV27, the J call TRBJ2-2; D is unresolved. This CDR3 has 13 amino acids. Trimming removed 1 base at V and 2 bases at J, with 2 bases between. From germline, CDR1 is MNHEY and CDR2 SMNVEV (reference sequence). The CDR3 here is CASSLYNTGELFF. The DNA for the CDR3 is TGTGCCAGCAGTTTATATAACACCGGGGAGCTGTTTTTT.

J is TRBJ2-7 and V is TRBV28; 12 bases match TRBD2. Per the germline V gene, CDR1 is MDHEN and CDR2 is SYDVKM. The CDR3 totals 20 residues. Trimming cost V 1 base and J 0 bases; bases outside gene matches: 13. CDR3 sequence: CASSLSFRGPSGRASYEQYF. The DNA for the CDR3 is TGTGCCAGCAGTTTATCATTCCGGGGGCCTAGCGGGAGGGCCTCCTACGAGCAGTACTTC.

The chain combines TRBV2 with TRBJ2-7; D unclear. V was clipped by 0 bases and J by 3 bases, with 0 bases between them. The CDR3 has 11 residues. Germline V gene sequence: CDR1 SNHLY, CDR2 FYNNEI. The CDR3 nucleotides read TGTGCCAGCAGTGAAGCCTACGAGCAGTACTTC. Translating it yields CASSEAYEQYF.

This chain connects TRBV29-1 to TRBJ1-1; unclear D gene. The CDR3 totals 12 residues. The germline V gene has CDR1 SQVTM and CDR2 ANQGSEA. V lost 7 bases and J lost 5, with 14 bases in between. The CDR3 protein is CSALDGFTEAFF. The CDR3 nucleotides read TGCAGCGCCTTGGATGGCTTTACTGAAGCTTTCTTT.

This clone was found once. The J gene is TRBJ2-7, the V gene TRBV2; 8 bases map to TRBD2. V lost 3 bases, J lost 7 bases, and 11 bases stayed unmatched. The CDR3 spans 15 residues. In germline, CDR1 is SNHLY, CDR2 FYNNEI. CDR3 amino acids: CASSETAGGLGEQYF. Here the CDR3 DNA reads TGTGCCAGCAGTGAGACGGCGGGAGGATTGGGTGAGCAGTACTTC.

This sequence joins TRBV6-5 and TRBJ2-7, with D possibly being TRBD2 (6 bases). The CDR3 length is 15 residues. Germline CDR1 and CDR2: MNHEY and SVGAGI. V was shortened by 1 base and J by 0 bases, with 10 bases between the two germline ends. The CDR3 region has the DNA TGTGCCAGCAGTTACTTGGAGGGGAGCTCCTACGAGCAGTACTTC. This sequence encodes CASSYLEGSSYEQYF.

The J gene is TRBJ1-1, the V gene TRBV10-1; 8 nucleotides line up with TRBD1. The ends lost 6 bases at V and 1 base at J; junction bases unmatched: 7. Germline assignment: CDR1 WNHNN and CDR2 SYGVQD (reference sequence). CDR3 length: 15 amino acids. The CDR3, as DNA: TGCGCCAGCAGCCTGTCCGGGACAGGGAACACTGAAGCTTTCTTT. Protein product: CASSLSGTGNTEAFF.

To note about this clone: The same CDR3 also results from other DNA sequences found in this sample. The chain combines TRBV9 with TRBJ2-3, with D perhaps matching TRBD1 (6 bases). In germline, CDR1 is SGDLS, CDR2 YYNGEE. The V gene lost 0 bases and the J gene lost 2 bases, with 10 bases spanning the gap. The CDR3 consists of 15 residues. Here the CDR3 reads CASSVGGRATDTQYF. The CDR3 DNA sequence: TGTGCCAGCAGCGTAGGGGGGCGAGCCACAGATACGCAGTATTTT.

The rearrangement links TRBV6-5 to TRBJ1-1; 8 bases are shared with TRBD1. The CDR3 sequence is 14 residues long. Germline CDR1 and CDR2: MNHEY and SVGAGI. Trimming at V came to 6 bases and at J to 1 base, leaving 4 bases not matched to a gene. The CDR3, as DNA: TGTGCCAGCAGGATTGGGACAGGGAACACTGAAGCTTTCTTT. Amino acid sequence: CASRIGTGNTEAFF.

V gene TRBV5-6 combines with J gene TRBJ2-7, with D maybe TRBD2 (5 bases). Per germline, CDR1 SGHDT and CDR2 YYEEEE. V gave up 4 bases and J gave up 2 bases, with 13 bases separating them. This CDR3 region has 14 residues. CDR3 in amino acids: CASSIGLTPYEQYF. Written as DNA, the CDR3 is TGTGCCAGCAGCATTGGACTGACGCCCTACGAGCAGTACTTC.